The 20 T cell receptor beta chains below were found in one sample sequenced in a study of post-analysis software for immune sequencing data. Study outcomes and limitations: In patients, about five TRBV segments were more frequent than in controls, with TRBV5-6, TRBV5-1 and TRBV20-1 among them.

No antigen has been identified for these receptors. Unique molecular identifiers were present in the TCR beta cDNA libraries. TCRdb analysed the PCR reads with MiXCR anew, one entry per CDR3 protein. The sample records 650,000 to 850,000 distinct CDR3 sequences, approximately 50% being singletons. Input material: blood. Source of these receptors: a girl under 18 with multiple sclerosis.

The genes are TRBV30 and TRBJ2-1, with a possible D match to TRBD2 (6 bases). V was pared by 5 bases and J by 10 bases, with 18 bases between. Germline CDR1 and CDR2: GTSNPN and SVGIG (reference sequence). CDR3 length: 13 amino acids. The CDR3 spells CAWHTWGGEEQFF. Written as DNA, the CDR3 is TGTGCCTGGCACACCTGGGGAGGAGAGGAGCAGTTCTTC.

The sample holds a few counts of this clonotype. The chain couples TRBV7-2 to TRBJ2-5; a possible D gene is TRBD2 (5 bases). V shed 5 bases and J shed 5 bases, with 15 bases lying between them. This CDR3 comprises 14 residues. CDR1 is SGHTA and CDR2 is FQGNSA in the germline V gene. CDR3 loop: CASSLTRRAETQYF. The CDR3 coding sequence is TGTGCCAGCAGCCTGACCCGGCGGGCTGAGACCCAGTACTTC. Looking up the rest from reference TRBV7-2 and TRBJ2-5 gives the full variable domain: GAGVSQSPSNKVTEKGKDVELRCDPISGHTALYWYRQSLGQGLEFLIYFQGNSAPDKSGLPSDRFSAERTGGSVSTLTIQRTQQEDSAVYLCASSLTRRAETQYFGPGTRLLVL.

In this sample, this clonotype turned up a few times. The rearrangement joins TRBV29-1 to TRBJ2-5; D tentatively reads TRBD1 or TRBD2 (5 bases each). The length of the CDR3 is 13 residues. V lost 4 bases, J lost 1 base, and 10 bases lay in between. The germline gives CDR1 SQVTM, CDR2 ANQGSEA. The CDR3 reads CSVGEGTQETQYF. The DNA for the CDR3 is TGCAGCGTTGGGGAAGGGACCCAAGAGACCCAGTACTTC.

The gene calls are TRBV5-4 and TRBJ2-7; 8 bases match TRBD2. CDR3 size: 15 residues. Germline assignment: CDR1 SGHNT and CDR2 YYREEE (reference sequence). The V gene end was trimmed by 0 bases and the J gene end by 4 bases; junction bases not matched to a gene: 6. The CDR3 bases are TGTGCCAGCAGCTTGGGAGCGGGAGCAACGTACGAGCAGTACTTC. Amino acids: CASSLGAGATYEQYF.

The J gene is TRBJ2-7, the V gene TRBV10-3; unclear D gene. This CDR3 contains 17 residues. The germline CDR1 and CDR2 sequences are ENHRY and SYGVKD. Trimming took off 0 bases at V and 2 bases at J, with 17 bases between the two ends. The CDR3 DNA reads TGTGCCATCAGTGAGTCCCTAAGGGCGCTGCGCCCCTACGAGCAGTACTTC. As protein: CAISESLRALRPYEQYF.

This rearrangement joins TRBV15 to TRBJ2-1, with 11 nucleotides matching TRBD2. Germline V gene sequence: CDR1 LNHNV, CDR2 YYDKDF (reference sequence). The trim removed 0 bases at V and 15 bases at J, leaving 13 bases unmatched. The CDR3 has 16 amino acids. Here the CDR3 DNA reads TGTGCCACCAGCAGAGAGCGTAGCGGGAGGGCCGGTTATCGGTTCTTC. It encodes CATSRERSGRAGYRFF.

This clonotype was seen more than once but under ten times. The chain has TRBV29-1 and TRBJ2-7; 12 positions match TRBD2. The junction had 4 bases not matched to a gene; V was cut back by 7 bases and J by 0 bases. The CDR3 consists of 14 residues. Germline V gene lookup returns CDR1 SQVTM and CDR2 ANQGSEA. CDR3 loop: CSATTSGSSYEQYF. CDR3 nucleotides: TGCAGCGCGACGACTAGCGGGAGCTCCTACGAGCAGTACTTC.

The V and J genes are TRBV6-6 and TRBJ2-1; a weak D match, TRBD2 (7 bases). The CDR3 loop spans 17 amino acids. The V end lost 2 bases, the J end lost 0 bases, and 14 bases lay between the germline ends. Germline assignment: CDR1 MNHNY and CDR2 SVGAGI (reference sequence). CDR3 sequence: CASSYPWRGPSYNEQFF. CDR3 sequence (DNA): TGTGCCAGCAGTTACCCCTGGCGGGGGCCCTCCTACAATGAGCAGTTCTTC.

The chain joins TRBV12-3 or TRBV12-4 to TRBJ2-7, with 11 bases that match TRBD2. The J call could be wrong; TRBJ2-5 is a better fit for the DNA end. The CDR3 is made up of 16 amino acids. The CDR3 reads CASSPSGTSGGETQYF. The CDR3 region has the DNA TGTGCCAGCAGTCCTTCGGGTACTAGCGGGGGAGAGACCCAGTACTTC.

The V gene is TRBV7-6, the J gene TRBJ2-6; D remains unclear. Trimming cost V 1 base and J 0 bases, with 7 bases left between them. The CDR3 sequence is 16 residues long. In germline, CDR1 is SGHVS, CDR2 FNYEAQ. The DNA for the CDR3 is TGTGCCAGCAGCTTAGTTGGGGACTCTGGGGCCAACGTCCTGACTTTC. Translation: CASSLVGDSGANVLTF. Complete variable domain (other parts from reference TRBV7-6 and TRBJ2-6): GAGVSQSPRYKVTKRGQDVALRCDPISGHVSLYWYRQALGQGPEFLTYFNYEAQQDKSGLPNDRFSAERPEGSISTLTIQRTEQRDSAMYRCASSLVGDSGANVLTFGAGSRLTVL.

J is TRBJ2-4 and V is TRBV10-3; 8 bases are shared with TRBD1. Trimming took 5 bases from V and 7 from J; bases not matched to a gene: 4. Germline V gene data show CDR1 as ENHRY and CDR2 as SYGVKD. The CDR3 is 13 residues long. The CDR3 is CAISQGASNIQYF. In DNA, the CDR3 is TGTGCCATCAGTCAGGGGGCAAGTAACATTCAGTACTTC.

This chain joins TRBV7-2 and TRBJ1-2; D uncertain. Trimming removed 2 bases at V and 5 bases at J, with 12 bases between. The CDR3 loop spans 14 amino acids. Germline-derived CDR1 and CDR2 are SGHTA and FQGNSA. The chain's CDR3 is CASSLIGRTYGYTF. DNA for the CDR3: TGTGCCAGCAGCTTAATTGGCCGGACTTATGGCTACACCTTC.

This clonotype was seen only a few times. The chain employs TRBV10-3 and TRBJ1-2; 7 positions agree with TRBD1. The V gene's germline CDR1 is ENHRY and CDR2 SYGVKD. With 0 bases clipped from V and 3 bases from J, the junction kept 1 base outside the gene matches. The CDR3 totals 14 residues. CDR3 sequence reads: CAISESGTDYGYTF. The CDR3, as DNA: TGTGCCATCAGTGAGTCCGGGACAGACTATGGCTACACCTTC.

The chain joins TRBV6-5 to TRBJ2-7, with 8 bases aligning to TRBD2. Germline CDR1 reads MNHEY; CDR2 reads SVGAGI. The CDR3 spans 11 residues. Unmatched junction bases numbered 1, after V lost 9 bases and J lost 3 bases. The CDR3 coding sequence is TGTGCCAGTCGGGAGGGCTACGAGCAGTACTTC. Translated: CASREGYEQYF.

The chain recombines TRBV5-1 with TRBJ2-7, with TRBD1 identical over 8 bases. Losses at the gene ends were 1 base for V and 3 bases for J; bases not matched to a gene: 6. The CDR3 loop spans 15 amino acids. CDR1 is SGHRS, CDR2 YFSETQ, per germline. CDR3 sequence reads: CASSLIGQGFYEQYF. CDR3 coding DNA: TGCGCCAGCAGCTTGATAGGACAGGGCTTCTACGAGCAGTACTTC.

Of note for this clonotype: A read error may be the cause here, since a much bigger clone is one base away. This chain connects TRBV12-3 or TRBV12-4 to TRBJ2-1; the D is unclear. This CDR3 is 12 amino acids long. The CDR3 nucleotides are TGTGCCAGCAGTTTCTCCAACAATGAGCAGTTCTTC. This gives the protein CASSFSNNEQFF.

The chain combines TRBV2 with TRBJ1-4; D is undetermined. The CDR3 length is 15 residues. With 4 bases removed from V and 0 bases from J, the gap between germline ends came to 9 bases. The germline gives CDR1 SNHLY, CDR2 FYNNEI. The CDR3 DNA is TGTGCCAGCAGTGTTGAGAGGGCAACTAATGAAAAACTGTTTTTT. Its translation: CASSVERATNEKLFF. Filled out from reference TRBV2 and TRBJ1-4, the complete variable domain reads EPEVTQTPSHQVTQMGQEVILRCVPISNHLYFYWYRQILGQKVEFLVSFYNNEISEKSEIFDDQFSVERPDGSNFTLKIRSTKLEDSAMYFCASSVERATNEKLFFGSGTQLSVL.

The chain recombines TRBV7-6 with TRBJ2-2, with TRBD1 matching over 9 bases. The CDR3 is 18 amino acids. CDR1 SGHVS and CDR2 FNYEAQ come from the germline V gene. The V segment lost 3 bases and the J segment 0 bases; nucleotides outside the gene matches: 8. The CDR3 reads CASSFRNRGPANTGELFF. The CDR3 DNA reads TGTGCCAGCAGCTTTAGAAACAGGGGGCCCGCGAACACCGGGGAGCTGTTTTTT.

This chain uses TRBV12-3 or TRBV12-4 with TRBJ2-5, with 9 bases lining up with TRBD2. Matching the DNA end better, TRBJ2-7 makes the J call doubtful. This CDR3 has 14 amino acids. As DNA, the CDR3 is TGTGCCAGCAGGGCTCGGCGGGAGGGAGGCGAGCAGTACTTC. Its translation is CASRARREGGEQYF.

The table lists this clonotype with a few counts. The CDR3 reads CASSTRTSGGAEQYF. DNA for the CDR3: TGCGCCAGCAGCACTAGGACTAGCGGAGGAGCCGAGCAGTACTTC. The rearrangement joins TRBV5-1 to TRBJ2-7, with TRBD2 matching 10 bases. V lost 4 bases to trimming and J lost 6 bases; unmatched junction nucleotides: 10. The CDR3 has 15 residues. CDR1 and CDR2 from the germline V gene are SGHRS and YFSETQ. Full variable domain (missing parts from reference TRBV5-1 and TRBJ2-7): KAGVTQTPRYLIKTRGQQVTLSCSPISGHRSVSWYQQTPGQGLQFLFEYFSETQRNKGNFPGRFSGRQFSNSRSEMNVSTLELGDSALYLCASSTRTSGGAEQYFGPGTRLTVT.